One sample yielded the 6 T cell receptor beta chains listed below, sequenced in a study of shared clonotypes between healthy human individuals. Sequenced by immunoSEQ multiplex PCR; TCRdb stores in-frame clones only, minus some. The data hold 200,000 to 250,000 clones, with under 80% observed a single time. The specimen sequenced was memory CD4+ T cells sorted from blood. Indicated subset: CD45RA-negative fraction. The receptors derive from a man aged 30-40 years in good health.

This chain connects TRBV28 to TRBJ2-2; D call uncertain. The CDR3 runs 17 residues. V gave up 6 bases and J gave up 1 base, with 18 bases separating them. The germline V gene has CDR1 MDHEN and CDR2 SYDVKM. The CDR3 protein is CASRVLGNSGNTGELFF. The CDR3 DNA is TGTGCCAGCAGGGTATTGGGCAACTCAGGGAACACCGGGGAGCTGTTTTTT.

The chain links TRBV7-2 to TRBJ2-1, with TRBD2 identical over 8 bases. This CDR3 comprises 17 residues. CDR1 and CDR2 from the germline V gene are SGHTA and FQGNSA. V lost 1 base and J lost 4; bases outside the gene matches: 9. The CDR3 is CASSLDRAGRGYNEQFF. The CDR3 DNA reads as TGTGCCAGCAGCTTAGATCGGGCCGGGAGGGGGTACAATGAGCAGTTCTTC. The complete variable domain, with remaining parts taken from reference TRBV7-2 and TRBJ2-1, reads GAGVSQSPSNKVTEKGKDVELRCDPISGHTALYWYRQSLGQGLEFLIYFQGNSAPDKSGLPSDRFSAERTGGSVSTLTIQRTQQEDSAVYLCASSLDRAGRGYNEQFFGPGTRLTVL.

The chain links TRBV7-9 to TRBJ1-2, with 7 bases aligning to TRBD1. J lost 0 bases, V lost 4 bases, and 5 bases had no gene match. Germline V gene sequence: CDR1 SEHNR, CDR2 FQNEAQ (reference sequence). This CDR3 spans 15 amino acids. CDR3 sequence reads: CASSSGQSTNYGYTF. For the CDR3, the DNA is TGTGCCAGCAGCTCGGGACAGTCCACTAACTATGGCTACACCTTC.

This clone was seen a single time. The V gene is TRBV6-1, the J gene TRBJ2-1, with 9 nucleotides matching TRBD1. V lost 4 bases and J lost 6; bases outside the gene matches: 16. From germline, CDR1 is MNHNS and CDR2 SASEGT. The CDR3 has 18 residues. This CDR3 reads CASSAHGTGSLAGNEQFF. Written as DNA, the CDR3 is TGTGCCAGCAGTGCCCACGGGACAGGGTCCCTCGCGGGCAATGAGCAGTTCTTC.

The rearrangement uses TRBV7-2 and TRBJ2-1, with D perhaps assigned TRBD1 or TRBD2 (5 bases each). CDR3 size: 14 residues. Looked up from germline, CDR1 is SGHTA and CDR2 is FQGNSA. Between the trimmed V and J ends, which lost 1 base and 10 bases, there was a span of 14 bases. In DNA form, the CDR3 reads TGTGCCAGCAGCTTAGAGGACTTCTGGGGGGAGCAGTTCTTC. Protein sequence: CASSLEDFWGEQFF.

In its sample, this clone was seen a few times. This same CDR3 is encoded by further DNA sequences in the sample. CDR3 in DNA: TGTGCCAGCTCACCAACCTCCACCGGGGAGCTGTTTTTT. Protein: CASSPTSTGELFF. This chain connects TRBV18 to TRBJ2-2, with D unclear. Per the germline V gene, CDR1 is KGHSH and CDR2 is LQKENI. Trimming pared 2 bases from V and 4 bases from J, leaving 5 bases between. This CDR3 has 13 residues.